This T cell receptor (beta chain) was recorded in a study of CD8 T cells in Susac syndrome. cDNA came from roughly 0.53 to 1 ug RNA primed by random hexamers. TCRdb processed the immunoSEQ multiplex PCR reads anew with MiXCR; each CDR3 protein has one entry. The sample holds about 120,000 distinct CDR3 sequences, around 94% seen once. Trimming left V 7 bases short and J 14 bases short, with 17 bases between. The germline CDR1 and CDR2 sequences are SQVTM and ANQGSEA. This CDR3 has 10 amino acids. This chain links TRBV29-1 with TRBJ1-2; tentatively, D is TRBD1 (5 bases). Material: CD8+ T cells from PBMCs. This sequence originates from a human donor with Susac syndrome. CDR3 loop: CSAGTGIRTF. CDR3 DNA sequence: TGCAGCGCTGGGACCGGAATAAGGACCTTC.